This T cell receptor beta chain is from a study of blood T cell repertoires in COVID-19. In the study overall: Researchers got acute and convalescent COVID-19 samples from the United States, Italy and Spain. The analysed material was cDNA or gDNA that came from T cells, B-cell-depleted T cells, or PBMCs.

This CDR3 is built from 15 residues. Germline V gene data show CDR1 as SGHNT and CDR2 as YYREEE (reference sequence). The V gene lost 4 bases and the J gene lost 3 bases, with 17 bases spanning the gap. Generated by immunoSEQ multiplex PCR, the TCRdb table keeps only in-frame clones and is missing some. The table records 200,000 to 300,000 clones, about 80% of them present only once. The V call is TRBV5-4, the J call TRBJ2-7, with a possible D match to TRBD2 (5 bases). Sequencing used peripheral blood. The receptor's source is a woman of 80 years or more with acute or convalescent COVID-19. CDR3 amino acids: CASSAGRGSLYEQYF. CDR3 bases: TGTGCCAGCAGCGCGGGTCGCGGGTCCCTCTACGAGCAGTACTTC.